These 24 T cell receptor beta chains came from one sample sequenced in a study of CD8+ T cells in alopecia areata. The authors sorted pooled cutaneous lymph node cells using CD4, CD8alpha, NKG2D, NKG2ACE and other markers. Extraction and reverse transcription of RNA yielded cDNA as the sequencing template. The data were produced by immunoSEQ multiplex PCR, yet TCRdb's version contains in-frame clones alone and is incomplete. The sample yields over 250,000 clones, without any singletons. Sequences were obtained from CD4+ T cells sorted from a lymph node. These receptors were taken from a C3H/HeJ mouse with alopecia areata. MHC haplotype: H2-k.

In regard to this clone: Genes and germline come from the mouse. The read halts 4 residues ahead of the CDR3 end, with the missing end drawn from the germline J gene. This chain uses TRBV13-3 with TRBJ2-4; 7 bases align to TRBD1. Germline CDR1 NNHDY, CDR2 SYVADS. This CDR3 region has 14 residues. This CDR3 reads CASSDPGQKNTLYF. The sequenced CDR3 bases are TGTGCCAGCAGTGATCCGGGACAGAAAAAC.

Worth noting for this clone: Mouse names are used for the genes. The read comes to an end 4 residues before the CDR3 does, leaving the germline J gene to fill in the end. The chain recombines TRBV13-1 with TRBJ2-5; 10 nucleotides align to TRBD2. The germline V gene encodes CDR1 NSHNY and CDR2 SYGAGN. The CDR3 runs 14 residues. CDR3 amino acids: CASSGGLGKDTQYF. The CDR3 bases that were read are TGTGCCAGCAGTGGGGGACTGGGGAAAGAC.

The table lists this clone with a few counts. Germline and genes: mouse. The read ends 3 residues before the CDR3 terminus; that terminus is restored from the germline J gene. V usage is TRBV13-2 and J usage is TRBJ1-6; perhaps TRBD1 as D (6 bases). TRBJ1-6 is an ORF for which the function is uncertain. Germline CDR1 and CDR2: NNHNN and SYGAGS (reference sequence). V gave up 0 bases and J gave up 2 bases, with 9 bases separating them. CDR3 length: 16 residues. The CDR3 bases that were read are TGTGCCAGCGGTGATGCTAGGGGGACCTATAATTCGCCC. It codes for CASGDARGTYNSP. The full CDR3 reads CASGDARGTYNSPLYF.

This clone was detected a few times. Genes and germline come from the mouse. Read coverage stops 4 residues before the CDR3 terminus; the germline J gene supplies the remainder. The gene calls are TRBV13-1 and TRBJ2-5; 9 bases are a match to TRBD2. Germline CDR1 is NSHNY and CDR2 is SYGAGN. With 0 bases clipped from V and 3 bases from J, the junction kept 8 bases outside the gene matches. The CDR3 runs to 17 residues. The sequenced CDR3 bases are TGTGCCAGCAGTGATGCTGTGGGGGGGCAGAGTCAAGAC. Translated: CASSDAVGGQSQD. The whole CDR3 sequence reads CASSDAVGGQSQDTQYF.

As to this clone: Here the gene names and germline are mouse. The CDR3 end is not reached by the read, which stops 4 residues before it; the germline J gene fills it in. The J gene is TRBJ2-1, the V gene TRBV1, with 7 bases fitting TRBD2. The CDR3 contains 13 residues. With V trimmed by 6 bases and J by 3 bases, 2 bases remained unmatched. The germline CDR1 and CDR2 sequences are NSQYPW and LRSPGD (reference sequence). CDR3 residues: CTCRLGVYAEQFF. The sequenced CDR3 bases are TGCACCTGCAGGCTGGGGGTCTATGCT.

This clone has just a few counts. Genes and germline are mouse. The DNA ends 4 residues before the CDR3 does, and the rest of the CDR3 is filled in from the germline J gene. This sample includes further DNA sequences coding for the same CDR3. V and J are TRBV13-1 and TRBJ2-5, with 9 bases identical to TRBD1. After removal of 5 bases from V and 3 bases from J, the junction contained 1 base not matched to a gene. Germline V CDR1 and CDR2: NSHNY, SYGAGN. The CDR3 has 13 residues. This chain's CDR3 is CASRGTGQDTQYF. The part of the CDR3 DNA that was read is TGTGCCAGCAGGGGGACAGGGCAAGAC.

There are a few counts of this clone. Mouse germline and gene names are used. The read ends 4 residues before the CDR3 terminus; that terminus is restored from the germline J gene. The sample contains more than one DNA sequence encoding this CDR3. The J gene is TRBJ1-2, the V gene TRBV19, with 10 positions matching TRBD1. The V and J ends lost 4 bases and 4 bases, in that order; junction bases with no gene match: 7. The length of the CDR3 is 15 residues. Per the germline V gene, CDR1 is FNHDT and CDR2 is SITEND (reference sequence). The CDR3 DNA, read in part, is TGTGCCAGCAGTCGGGACAGGGGTCGGGGCTCC. This gives the protein CASSRDRGRGS. The complete CDR3 reads CASSRDRGRGSDYTF.

This clone was observed a few times. Genes and germline are mouse. The CDR3 is cut off 4 residues early in the read; its end comes from the germline J gene. V usage is TRBV5 and J usage is TRBJ1-1; D is perhaps TRBD1 (5 bases). V gave up 0 bases and J gave up 3 bases, with 11 bases separating them. The CDR3 totals 15 residues. Germline V gene lookup returns CDR1 LGHNA and CDR2 YNLKQL (reference sequence). The covered CDR3 bases are TGTGCCAGCAGCCAAGATAGGCAAGGGGACACA. Protein product: CASSQDRQGDT. The full CDR3 protein reads CASSQDRQGDTEVFF.

In this sample, this clone turned up a few times. Genes here carry mouse names. The read gets to within 4 residues of the CDR3 end, and the germline J gene fills in the rest. V is TRBV13-3 and J is TRBJ1-2; D perhaps matches TRBD1 (6 bases). Trimming took 2 bases from V and 4 from J, leaving 12 bases between them. The CDR3 covers 14 residues. Germline loops: CDR1 NNHDY, CDR2 SYVADS. The CDR3 is CASSETGKGSDYTF. The sequenced CDR3 bases are TGTGCCAGCAGTGAGACAGGAAAGGGCTCC.

Concerning this clone: The listed genes are named as in mouse. The CDR3 extends 4 residues past the end of the read, so its final part is completed from the germline J gene. The genes are TRBV1 and TRBJ2-5; possibly TRBD1 for D (6 bases). With 0 bases removed from V and 2 bases from J, the gap between germline ends came to 9 bases. The length of the CDR3 is 15 residues. Germline V gene sequence: CDR1 NSQYPW, CDR2 LRSPGD (reference sequence). CDR3 loop: CTCSADRRGQDTQYF. The sequenced part of the CDR3 DNA is TGCACCTGCAGTGCAGATCGCAGGGGCCAAGAC.

The table lists this clone with a few counts. Each gene name is a mouse one. The read halts 3 residues ahead of the CDR3 end, with the missing end drawn from the germline J gene. This chain uses TRBV13-2 with TRBJ1-6; maybe TRBD1 (6 bases). TRBJ1-6 is designated an ORF whose function remains uncertain. Germline-derived CDR1 and CDR2 are NNHNN and SYGAGS (reference sequence). There are 15 residues in the CDR3. V lost 0 bases and J 7 bases, leaving 11 bases between the germline ends. The CDR3 sequence is CASGDASRGNSPLYF. The sequenced part of the CDR3 DNA is TGTGCCAGCGGTGATGCTTCCAGGGGAAATTCGCCC.

This clone was recorded a few times. The genes are named according to mouse. The CDR3 sequence: CTCSADSAGRNSDYTF. Incomplete CDR3 DNA: TGCACCTGCAGTGCAGATTCGGCAGGGCGGAACTCC. The rearrangement joins TRBV1 to TRBJ1-2; D possibly corresponds to TRBD1 (5 bases). The CDR3 end is not reached by the read, which stops 4 residues before it; the germline J gene fills it in. V lost 0 bases and J 2 bases, leaving 13 bases between the germline ends. CDR1 is NSQYPW, CDR2 LRSPGD, per germline (reference sequence). The CDR3 extends over 16 amino acids.

Only a few counts were recorded for this clone. Gene names and germline match the mouse. Other DNA variants within this sample encode the same CDR3. CDR3 DNA, as far as it was read: TGTGCCAGCAGTGATGCAGACAGAAACACCGGG. The encoded protein is CASSDADRNTG. The full CDR3 reads CASSDADRNTGQLYF. This rearrangement joins TRBV13-1 to TRBJ2-2, with a possible D match to TRBD1 (5 bases). Coverage ceases 4 residues before the CDR3 finishes, and the germline J gene fills in the end. The length of the CDR3 is 15 residues. V dropped 0 bases and J dropped 1 base, with 7 bases sitting between them. Germline CDR1 NSHNY, CDR2 SYGAGN.

This clone turned up a few times. Mouse gene names and germline throughout. The read terminates 4 residues ahead of where the CDR3 ends, so the germline J gene completes it. The same CDR3 arises from other DNA sequences in this sample as well. The chain employs TRBV1 and TRBJ1-2, with D possibly being TRBD1 (5 bases). V was pared by 3 bases and J by 0 bases, with 8 bases between. Germline V lookup: CDR1 NSQYPW, CDR2 LRSPGD (reference sequence). CDR3 length: 14 amino acids. The CDR3 spells CTCSAGGTNSDYTF. The sequenced part of the CDR3 DNA is TGCACCTGCAGTGCGGGGGGGACAAACTCC.

Concerning this clone itself: Mouse gene names apply. The read halts 4 residues ahead of the CDR3 end, with the missing end drawn from the germline J gene. The sample carries other DNA sequences with the same CDR3. V gene TRBV31 combines with J gene TRBJ2-4; 8 positions agree with TRBD2. This CDR3 has 14 amino acids. The junction had 0 bases not matched to a gene; V was cut back by 0 bases and J by 1 base. Germline lookup yields CDR1 GKSSPN and CDR2 SITVG. The CDR3 spells CAWSLLGGQNTLYF. The part of the CDR3 DNA that was read is TGTGCCTGGAGTCTACTGGGGGGTCAAAAC.

This clone was seen only a few times. Gene and germline names: mouse. The DNA ends 4 residues before the CDR3 does, and the rest of the CDR3 is filled in from the germline J gene. Other DNA sequences in the same sample also yield this CDR3. The chain joins TRBV19 to TRBJ2-7, with unresolved D. The CDR3 spans 11 residues. From germline, CDR1 is FNHDT and CDR2 SITEND (reference sequence). CDR3 amino acids: CASSKGYEQYF. CDR3 DNA (partial): TGTGCCAGCAGTAAGGGTTAT.

The sample holds a few counts of this clone. These gene names are mouse names. The read ends 4 residues before the CDR3 terminus; that terminus is restored from the germline J gene. This same CDR3 is encoded by further DNA sequences in the sample. The chain recombines TRBV1 with TRBJ2-7, with 7 bases aligning to TRBD1. The CDR3 is made up of 13 amino acids. Germline CDR1 reads NSQYPW; CDR2 reads LRSPGD (reference sequence). The CDR3 bases that were read are TGCACCTGCAGTGCAGAGACAGGGTAT. Translation: CTCSAETGY. The whole CDR3 sequence reads CTCSAETGYEQYF.

Regarding this clone: Mouse germline and gene names are used. The sequence runs out 4 residues before the end of the CDR3; the remainder is reconstructed from the germline J gene. This chain links TRBV13-1 with TRBJ1-1; 8 bases agree with TRBD1. Germline trimming cut 0 bases from V and 4 bases from J; bases unmatched to any gene: 2. Germline assignment: CDR1 NSHNY and CDR2 SYGAGN. This CDR3 contains 14 residues. The chain's CDR3 is CASSDDRGGTEVFF. The covered CDR3 bases are TGTGCCAGCAGTGATGACAGGGGGGGCACA.

This clone was seen more than once but under ten times. Genes here carry mouse names. The read halts 4 residues ahead of the CDR3 end, with the missing end drawn from the germline J gene. Other DNA sequences within the sample encode an identical CDR3. The V and J genes are TRBV13-1 and TRBJ2-5; the match to TRBD2 covers 7 bases. CDR1 is NSHNY and CDR2 is SYGAGN in the germline V gene. V dropped 2 bases and J dropped 2; count of bases not matched to a gene: 2. There are 14 residues in the CDR3. The CDR3: CASSEGGVQDTQYF. The covered CDR3 bases are TGTGCCAGCAGTGAGGGGGGGGTCCAAGAC.

About this clone: Genes and germline come from the mouse. The read finishes 4 residues shy of the CDR3 end, and the germline J gene is used to complete it. The rearrangement joins TRBV13-1 to TRBJ2-5, with TRBD1 matching over 7 bases. V lost 3 bases, J lost 3 bases, and 7 bases stayed unmatched. The CDR3 has 15 amino acids. Per the germline V gene, CDR1 is NSHNY and CDR2 is SYGAGN. The CDR3 bases that were read are TGTGCCAGCAGTGGCTCCGGGACAGAACAAGAC. This codes for CASSGSGTEQD. The entire CDR3 is CASSGSGTEQDTQYF.

A note on this clone: Mouse gene names apply. Coverage ceases 4 residues before the CDR3 finishes, and the germline J gene fills in the end. The chain links TRBV13-1 to TRBJ2-5; TRBD2 agrees at 10 bases. Germline V gene lookup returns CDR1 NSHNY and CDR2 SYGAGN. The CDR3 is made up of 14 amino acids. The CDR3 loop reads CASSDGLGGDTQYF. CDR3 bases read: TGTGCCAGCAGTGATGGACTGGGGGGCGAC.

This clone occurred a few times. Mouse gene names and germline throughout. The read stops 4 residues short of the end of the CDR3; the missing end is completed from the germline J gene. This CDR3 is also generated by other DNA sequences in the sample. The chain employs TRBV19 and TRBJ2-5, with D uncertain. The V gene's germline CDR1 is FNHDT and CDR2 SITEND (reference sequence). The CDR3 totals 13 residues. The V gene lost 2 bases and the J gene lost 3 bases, with 7 bases spanning the gap. The CDR3 sequence: CASSINRQDTQYF. CDR3 bases read: TGTGCCAGCAGTATCAACAGACAAGAC. The full variable domain, with the rest looked up from reference TRBV19 and TRBJ2-5, is GGIITQTPKFLIGQEGQKLTLKCQQNFNHDTMYWYRQDSGKGLRLIYYSITENDLQKGDLSEGYDASREKKSSFSLTVTSAQKNEMAVFLCASSINRQDTQYFGPGTRLLVL.

This clone showed up just a few times. Mouse germline and gene names are used. The DNA ends 4 residues before the CDR3 does, and the rest of the CDR3 is filled in from the germline J gene. The chain joins TRBV19 to TRBJ2-5; 9 nucleotides line up with TRBD1. Germline V gene sequence: CDR1 FNHDT, CDR2 SITEND (reference sequence). CDR3 length equals 14 residues. The CDR3 bases that were read are TGTGCCAGCAGTATGGGGACAGGGTGGGAC. It codes for CASSMGTGWD. The whole CDR3 protein is CASSMGTGWDTQYF.

About this clone: Gene labels here are mouse ones. From the germline J gene comes the end of the CDR3, since the read stops 4 residues before it. This chain uses TRBV19 with TRBJ2-1, with D possibly matching TRBD1 (6 bases). The CDR3 has 14 amino acids. Between the trimmed V and J ends, which lost 3 bases and 3 bases, there was a span of 10 bases. Germline CDR1 is FNHDT and CDR2 is SITEND (reference sequence). The covered CDR3 bases are TGTGCCAGCAGTAGAGGGACACTCTATGCT. Translated, it gives CASSRGTLYA. The complete CDR3 protein is CASSRGTLYAEQFF.